A selection of T cell receptor beta chains follows, all from one sample in a study of blood T cell repertoires in COVID-19. Repertoires were generated with immunoSEQ multiplex PCR, while TCRdb's copy carries only in-frame clones and drops some. The sample gives more than 300,000 clones, more than 70% of which show up once; around 1.9% is in the top ten. Sequencing was performed on PBMCs or T cells enriched from blood (not recorded which). The origin of the receptors is a man in his forties in a cohort exposed to, infected with or recovered from COVID-19 (not recorded which). Each CDR3 is given with its conserved first and last residue. Only some rows state a clone size, as once, few, many or a class for expanded clones.

v_gene: TRBV7-8; abundance: .; CDR3aa: CASSATGWKNTEAFF
v_gene: TRBV27; abundance: .; CDR3aa: CASSLGQGSEQYF
v_gene: TRBV5-1; abundance: .; CDR3aa: CASRPTPGGDQPQHF
v_gene: TRBV2; abundance: .; CDR3aa: CASRLTGISYEQYF
v_gene: TRBV5-6; abundance: .; CDR3aa: CASSLEGQGHQPQHF
v_gene: TRBV6-5; abundance: .; CDR3aa: CASSYKITGTEAFF
v_gene: TRBV5-1; abundance: .; CDR3aa: CASSSGQPTDTQYF
v_gene: TRBV18; abundance: .; CDR3aa: CASSTDTNTGELFF
v_gene: TRBV4-1; abundance: .; CDR3aa: CASSPGTGSYNEQFF
v_gene: TRBV10-3; abundance: .; CDR3aa: CAIMVGGRVGEQFF
v_gene: TRBV10-3; abundance: .; CDR3aa: CAISDGYEQYF
v_gene: TRBV30; abundance: .; CDR3aa: CAWGLGDYTFF
v_gene: TRBV19; abundance: .; CDR3aa: CASSLGSGSGEGTQYF
v_gene: TRBV30; abundance: .; CDR3aa: CAWSVFQASGNTIYF
v_gene: TRBV7-8; abundance: .; CDR3aa: CASSLAGGGNSPLHF
v_gene: TRBV28; abundance: .; CDR3aa: CASRRGGSNQPQHF
v_gene: TRBV6-1; abundance: .; CDR3aa: CASSELAGGLGELFF
v_gene: TRBV27; abundance: .; CDR3aa: CASKGLAGPDTQYF
v_gene: TRBV9; abundance: .; CDR3aa: CASSVPGQGATEAFF
v_gene: TRBV27; abundance: .; CDR3aa: CASSLSGRETQYF
v_gene: TRBV7-9; abundance: .; CDR3aa: CASSLATGVSTGELFF
v_gene: TRBV30; abundance: .; CDR3aa: CAWSVLEGSKLFF
v_gene: TRBV19; abundance: .; CDR3aa: CASTEEGRPYGYTF
v_gene: TRBV6-2/TRBV6-3; abundance: .; CDR3aa: CASSRRRDNEKLFF
v_gene: TRBV5-1; abundance: .; CDR3aa: CASSFSGFGTNEQFF
v_gene: TRBV5-1; abundance: .; CDR3aa: CASSLTGNNYGYTF
v_gene: TRBV5-6; abundance: .; CDR3aa: CASSLVGQGATGYTF
v_gene: TRBV19; abundance: .; CDR3aa: CASSTGQGPSNQPQHF
v_gene: TRBV3-1/TRBV3-2; abundance: once; CDR3aa: CASSQARGQGETQYF
v_gene: TRBV3-1/TRBV3-2; abundance: .; CDR3aa: CASSHRAYEQYF
v_gene: TRBV19; abundance: .; CDR3aa: CASSGGLSGSGYTF
v_gene: TRBV7-9; abundance: .; CDR3aa: CASRSNNIYEQYF
v_gene: TRBV7-2; abundance: .; CDR3aa: CASSSSATQETQYF
v_gene: TRBV7-9; abundance: .; CDR3aa: CASSRGTGVNQPQHF
v_gene: TRBV11-2; abundance: .; CDR3aa: CASSFWTSGPGTQYF
v_gene: TRBV21-1; abundance: few; CDR3aa: CASSLVQGRNTEAFF
v_gene: TRBV10-2; abundance: .; CDR3aa: CASSSWGVYTEAFF
v_gene: TRBV7-9; abundance: .; CDR3aa: CASSLLRDRNEKLFF